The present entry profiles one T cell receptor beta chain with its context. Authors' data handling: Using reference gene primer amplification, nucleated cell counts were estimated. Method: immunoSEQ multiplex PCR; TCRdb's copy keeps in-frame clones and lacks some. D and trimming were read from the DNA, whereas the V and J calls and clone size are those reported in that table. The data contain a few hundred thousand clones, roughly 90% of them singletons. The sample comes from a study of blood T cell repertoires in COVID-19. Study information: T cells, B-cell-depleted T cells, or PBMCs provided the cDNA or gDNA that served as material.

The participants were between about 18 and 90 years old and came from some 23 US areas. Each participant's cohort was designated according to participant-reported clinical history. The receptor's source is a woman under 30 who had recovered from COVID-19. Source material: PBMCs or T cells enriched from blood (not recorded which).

CDR3 sequence: CASSQDFRGGTEAFF. Here the CDR3 DNA reads TGTGCCAGCAGCCAAGATTTCAGAGGGGGAACTGAAGCTTTCTTT. This chain joins TRBV4-2 and TRBJ1-1; TRBD1 might be the D (6 bases). CDR1 LGHNA and CDR2 YNFKEQ come from the germline V gene. The CDR3 extends over 15 amino acids. The ends were cut back, 0 bases at V and 5 bases at J, with 13 bases in the middle.